This T cell receptor (beta chain) was captured by sequencing in a study of T-cell memory formation after mild COVID-19. The study, taken as a whole, reports: Memory sampled before infection contained some responding clones, suggesting cross-reactive memory joined. Balance between CD4 and CD8 was seen in clones contracting day 15 to 85, and a CD4+ lean was seen in later expanders.

TCRdb fed the 5' RACE reads into MiXCR, producing one record per CDR3 protein. The table lists 100,000 to 150,000 distinct CDR3 sequences, about 6% of them singletons. Worth noting for this clonotype: The antigen is not known.

This TCR was recovered from an adult woman who had mild COVID-19 (a few samples of this study predate the infection). Cell type and time point are not known. The sequencing input was PBMCs or a T cell subset sorted from them (not recorded which).

The CDR3 sequence: CASSLIGNSYNEQFF. CDR3 coding DNA: TGTGCCAGCAGCCTCATCGGCAACAGCTACAATGAGCAGTTCTTC. The J gene is TRBJ2-1, the V gene TRBV3-1; D is unclear. The V end was cut by 4 bases, the J end by 3 bases, with 13 bases between. The germline V gene has CDR1 LGHDT and CDR2 YNNKEL (reference sequence). CDR3 length: 15 residues.